These 6 T cell receptor beta chains share one sample of origin, sequenced in a study of post-analysis software for immune sequencing data. These receptors have no known antigen. Study-wide findings and caveats: There were five TRBV segments more frequent in patients than controls, and TRBV5-6, TRBV5-1 and TRBV20-1 were among them.

Unique molecular identifiers had been added to the TCR beta cDNA libraries. Each CDR3 protein gets one entry after TCRdb re-called the PCR reads with MiXCR. The sample yields some 800,000 distinct CDR3 sequences, 46% seen once. The sample comprised blood. The receptor set was obtained from a girl aged 10 to 17 with multiple sclerosis.

This clonotype was observed a handful of times. The genes are TRBV20-1 and TRBJ2-5; 9 bases are a match to TRBD2. This CDR3 has 15 residues. V trimming: 3 bases; J trimming: 1 base; junction bases outside the gene matches: 6. Germline CDR1 is DFQATT and CDR2 is SNEGSKA (reference sequence). In nucleotides, the CDR3 is TGCAGTGCTAGTTCGCCTAGCGGGACCCAAGAGACCCAGTACTTC. Translation: CSASSPSGTQETQYF.

A few counts support this clonotype. Here the CDR3 reads CSATVTDTQYF. In DNA, the CDR3 is TGCAGTGCTACAGTAACAGATACGCAGTATTTT. The chain carries TRBV20-1 and TRBJ2-3; no clear D. V gave up 4 bases and J gave up 3 bases, with 5 bases separating them. The CDR3 consists of 11 residues. CDR1 DFQATT and CDR2 SNEGSKA come from the germline V gene (reference sequence).

V is TRBV27 and J is TRBJ1-6, with 10 bases matching TRBD1. The CDR3 contains 16 residues. Germline V lookup: CDR1 MNHEY, CDR2 SMNVEV (reference sequence). V trimming: 3 bases; J trimming: 8 bases; junction bases outside the gene matches: 7. DNA for the CDR3: TGTGCCAGCAGTTTCTTCCGACAGGGGGCTTATTCACCCCTCCACTTT. Its translation: CASSFFRQGAYSPLHF.

This chain joins TRBV3-1 and TRBJ2-7, with 9 bases fitting TRBD1. The CDR3 loop spans 16 amino acids. Germline trimming cut 6 bases from V and 3 bases from J; bases unmatched to any gene: 12. Germline values: CDR1 LGHDT, CDR2 YNNKEL (reference sequence). CDR3 amino acids: CASSPLDRGALYEQYF. The DNA of the CDR3 is TGTGCCAGCAGTCCCTTGGACAGGGGAGCCCTCTACGAGCAGTACTTC.

V gene TRBV7-9 combines with J gene TRBJ2-1, with 8 bases lining up with TRBD1. V was clipped by 2 bases and J by 8 bases; unmatched bases: 11. Germline lookup yields CDR1 SEHNR and CDR2 FQNEAQ (reference sequence). The CDR3 runs 16 residues. CDR3 DNA sequence: TGTGCCAGCAGCTTACGACGACAGGGGCAACGGGATGAGCAGTTCTTC. This codes for CASSLRRQGQRDEQFF.

In its sample, this clonotype was seen a few times. The chain couples TRBV7-9 to TRBJ2-1; D tentatively fits TRBD1 or TRBD2 (5 bases each). This CDR3 region has 15 residues. Deletions cut 5 bases from V and 2 bases from J, with 13 bases between. Germline lookup yields CDR1 SEHNR and CDR2 FQNEAQ (reference sequence). The CDR3 nucleotides are TGTGCCAGCAGCGCCTGGGACGGGGCCTACAATGAGCAGTTCTTC. Amino acid sequence: CASSAWDGAYNEQFF.